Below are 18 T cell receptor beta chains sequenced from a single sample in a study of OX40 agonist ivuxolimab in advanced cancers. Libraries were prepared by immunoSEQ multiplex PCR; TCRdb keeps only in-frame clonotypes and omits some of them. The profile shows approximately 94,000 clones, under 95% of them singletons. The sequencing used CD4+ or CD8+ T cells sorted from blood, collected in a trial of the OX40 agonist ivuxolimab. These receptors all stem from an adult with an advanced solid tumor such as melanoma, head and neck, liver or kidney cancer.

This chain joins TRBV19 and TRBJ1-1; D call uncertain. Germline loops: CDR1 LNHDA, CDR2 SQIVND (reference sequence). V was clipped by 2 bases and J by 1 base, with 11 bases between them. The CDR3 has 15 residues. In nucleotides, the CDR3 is TGTGCCAGTAGTATAAGTCTGGCGAGGAACACTGAAGCTTTCTTT. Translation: CASSISLARNTEAFF.

This CDR3 reads CASSLPGRNEQFF. CDR3 sequence (DNA): TGTGCCAGCAGCTTACCAGGACGCAATGAGCAGTTCTTC. The chain employs TRBV7-3 and TRBJ2-1; the D is unclear. The length of the CDR3 is 13 residues. CDR1 and CDR2 from the germline V gene are SGHTA and FQGTGA. V shed 2 bases and J shed 6 bases, with 8 bases lying between them. The entire variable domain, with the rest obtained from reference TRBV7-3 and TRBJ2-1, is as follows: GAGVSQTPSNKVTEKGKYVELRCDPISGHTALYWYRQSLGQGPEFLIYFQGTGAADDSGLPNDRFFAVRPEGSVSTLKIQRTERGDSAVYLCASSLPGRNEQFFGPGTRLTVL.

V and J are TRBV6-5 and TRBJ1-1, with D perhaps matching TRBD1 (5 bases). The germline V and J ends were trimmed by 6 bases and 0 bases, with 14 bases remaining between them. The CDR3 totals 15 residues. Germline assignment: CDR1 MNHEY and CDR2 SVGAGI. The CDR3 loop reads CASSRRQILNTEAFF. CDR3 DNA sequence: TGTGCCAGCAGCCGCCGACAGATATTGAACACTGAAGCTTTCTTT.

CDR3 nucleotides: TGTGCCCGGATTCCGGGACTAGCGGGAGGGCCGGTATCAGATAGGGAGACCCAGTACTTC. Amino acids: CARIPGLAGGPVSDRETQYF. The chain combines TRBV6-4 with TRBJ2-5, with 16 bases lining up with TRBD2. Germline V gene lookup returns CDR1 MRHNA and CDR2 SNTAGT. V shed 11 bases and J 5 bases; nucleotides not matched to a gene: 23. The CDR3 contains 20 residues.

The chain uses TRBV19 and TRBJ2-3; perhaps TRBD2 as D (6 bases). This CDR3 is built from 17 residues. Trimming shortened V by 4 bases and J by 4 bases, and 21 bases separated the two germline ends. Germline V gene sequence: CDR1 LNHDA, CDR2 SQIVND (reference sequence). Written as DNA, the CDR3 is TGTGCCAGTAGTAACCCCGGGAGCCCCGAATCCTCAGATACGCAGTATTTT. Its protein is CASSNPGSPESSDTQYF. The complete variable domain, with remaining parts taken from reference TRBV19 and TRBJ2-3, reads DGGITQSPKYLFRKEGQNVTLSCEQNLNHDAMYWYRQDPGQGLRLIYYSQIVNDFQKGDIAEGYSVSREKKESFPLTVTSAQKNPTAFYLCASSNPGSPESSDTQYFGPGTRLTVL.

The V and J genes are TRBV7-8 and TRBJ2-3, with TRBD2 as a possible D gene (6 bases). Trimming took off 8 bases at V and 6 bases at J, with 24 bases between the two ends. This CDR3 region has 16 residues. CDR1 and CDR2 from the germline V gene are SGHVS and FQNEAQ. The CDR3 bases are TGTGCCAGCGTCAGTAGGGCCAGGGCGGGATTGGATACGCAGTATTTT. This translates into CASVSRARAGLDTQYF.

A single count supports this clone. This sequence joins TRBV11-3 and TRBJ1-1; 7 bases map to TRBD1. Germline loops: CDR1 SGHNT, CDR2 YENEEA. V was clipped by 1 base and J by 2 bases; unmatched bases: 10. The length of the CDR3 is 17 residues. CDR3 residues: CASSLAFGTVGNTEAFF. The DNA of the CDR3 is TGTGCCAGCAGCTTAGCCTTCGGGACAGTGGGAAACACTGAAGCTTTCTTT.

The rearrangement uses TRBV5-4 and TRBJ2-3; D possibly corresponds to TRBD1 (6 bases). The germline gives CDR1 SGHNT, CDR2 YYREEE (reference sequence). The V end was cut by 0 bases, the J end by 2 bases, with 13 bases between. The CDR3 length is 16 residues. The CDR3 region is CASSLDPGVNTDTQYF. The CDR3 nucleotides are TGTGCCAGCAGCTTGGATCCAGGGGTGAACACAGATACGCAGTATTTT.

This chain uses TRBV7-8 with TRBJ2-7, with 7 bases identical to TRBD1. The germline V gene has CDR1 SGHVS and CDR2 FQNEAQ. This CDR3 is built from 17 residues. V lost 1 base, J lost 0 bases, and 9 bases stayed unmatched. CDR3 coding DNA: TGTGCCAGCAGCTTAGAAACCGGGGCAGGGGGCTCCTACGAGCAGTACTTC. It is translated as CASSLETGAGGSYEQYF.

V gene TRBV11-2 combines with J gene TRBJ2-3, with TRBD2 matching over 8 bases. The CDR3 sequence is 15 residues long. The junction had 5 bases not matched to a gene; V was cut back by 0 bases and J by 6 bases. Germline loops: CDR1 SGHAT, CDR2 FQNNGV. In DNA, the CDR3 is TGTGCCAGCAGCTTAGACCCGGGAGGGGTGGATACGCAGTATTTT. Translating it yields CASSLDPGGVDTQYF.

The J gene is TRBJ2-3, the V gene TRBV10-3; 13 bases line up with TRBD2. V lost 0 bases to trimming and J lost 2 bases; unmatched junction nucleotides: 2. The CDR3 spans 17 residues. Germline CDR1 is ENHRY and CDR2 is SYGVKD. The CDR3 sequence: CAISESTSGRYTDTQYF. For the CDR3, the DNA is TGTGCCATCAGTGAGTCGACTAGCGGGAGGTACACAGATACGCAGTATTTT.

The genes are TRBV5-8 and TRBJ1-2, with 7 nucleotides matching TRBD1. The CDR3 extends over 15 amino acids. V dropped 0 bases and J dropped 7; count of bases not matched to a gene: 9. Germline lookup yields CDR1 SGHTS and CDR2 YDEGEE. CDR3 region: CASSLAVGGGFGYTF. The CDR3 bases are TGTGCCAGCAGCTTGGCCGTCGGAGGGGGCTTTGGCTACACCTTC.

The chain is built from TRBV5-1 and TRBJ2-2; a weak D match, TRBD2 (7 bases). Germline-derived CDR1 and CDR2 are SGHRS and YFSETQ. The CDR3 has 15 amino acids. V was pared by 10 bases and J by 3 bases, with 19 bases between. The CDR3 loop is CAGDEQGGDTGELFF. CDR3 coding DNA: TGCGCCGGAGACGAACAGGGAGGGGACACCGGGGAGCTGTTTTTT.

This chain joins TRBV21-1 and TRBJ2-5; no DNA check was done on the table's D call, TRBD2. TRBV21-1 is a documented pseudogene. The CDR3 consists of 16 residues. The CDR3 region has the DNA TGTGCCAGCAGCAACCCGGGACTAGCGGATCAAGAGACCCAGTACTTC. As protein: CASSNPGLADQETQYF.

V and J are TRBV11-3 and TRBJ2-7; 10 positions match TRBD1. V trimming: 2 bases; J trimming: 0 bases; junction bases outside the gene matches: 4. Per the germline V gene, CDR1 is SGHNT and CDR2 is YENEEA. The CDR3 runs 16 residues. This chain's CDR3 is CASSLTRTGGSYEQYF. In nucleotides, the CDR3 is TGTGCCAGCAGCTTAACCCGGACAGGGGGCTCCTACGAGCAGTACTTC.

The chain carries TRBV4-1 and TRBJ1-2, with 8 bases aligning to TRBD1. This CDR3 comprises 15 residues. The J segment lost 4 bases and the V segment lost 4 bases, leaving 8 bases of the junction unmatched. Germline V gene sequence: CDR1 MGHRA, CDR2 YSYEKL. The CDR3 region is CASSRDSGGFYGYTF. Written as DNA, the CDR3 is TGCGCCAGCAGCCGCGATTCAGGGGGCTTCTATGGCTACACCTTC.

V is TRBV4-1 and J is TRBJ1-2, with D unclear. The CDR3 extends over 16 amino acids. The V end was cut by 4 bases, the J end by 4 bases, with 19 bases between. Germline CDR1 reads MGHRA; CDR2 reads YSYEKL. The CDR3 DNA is TGCGCCAGCAGCCGCGGTTCGGACCGGCCCCTCTATGGCTACACCTTC. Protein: CASSRGSDRPLYGYTF.

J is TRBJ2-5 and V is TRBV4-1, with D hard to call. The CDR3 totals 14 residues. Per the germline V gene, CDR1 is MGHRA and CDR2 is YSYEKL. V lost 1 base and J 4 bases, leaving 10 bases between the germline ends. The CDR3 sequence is CASSQVPSGETQYF. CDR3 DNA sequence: TGCGCCAGCAGCCAAGTTCCCTCGGGAGAGACCCAGTACTTC.